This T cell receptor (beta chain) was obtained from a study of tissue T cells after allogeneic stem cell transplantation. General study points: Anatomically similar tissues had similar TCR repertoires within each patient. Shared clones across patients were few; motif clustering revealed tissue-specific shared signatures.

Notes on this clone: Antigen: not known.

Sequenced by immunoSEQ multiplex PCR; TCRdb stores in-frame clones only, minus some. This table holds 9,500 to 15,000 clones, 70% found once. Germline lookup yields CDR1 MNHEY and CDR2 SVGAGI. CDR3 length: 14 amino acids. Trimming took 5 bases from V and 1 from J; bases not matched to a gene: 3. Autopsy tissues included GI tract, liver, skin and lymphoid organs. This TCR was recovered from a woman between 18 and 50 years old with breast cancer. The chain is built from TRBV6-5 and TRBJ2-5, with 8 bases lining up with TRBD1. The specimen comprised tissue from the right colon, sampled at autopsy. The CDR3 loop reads CASSPDRAQETQYF. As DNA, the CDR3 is TGTGCCAGCAGTCCGGACAGGGCCCAAGAGACCCAGTACTTC.